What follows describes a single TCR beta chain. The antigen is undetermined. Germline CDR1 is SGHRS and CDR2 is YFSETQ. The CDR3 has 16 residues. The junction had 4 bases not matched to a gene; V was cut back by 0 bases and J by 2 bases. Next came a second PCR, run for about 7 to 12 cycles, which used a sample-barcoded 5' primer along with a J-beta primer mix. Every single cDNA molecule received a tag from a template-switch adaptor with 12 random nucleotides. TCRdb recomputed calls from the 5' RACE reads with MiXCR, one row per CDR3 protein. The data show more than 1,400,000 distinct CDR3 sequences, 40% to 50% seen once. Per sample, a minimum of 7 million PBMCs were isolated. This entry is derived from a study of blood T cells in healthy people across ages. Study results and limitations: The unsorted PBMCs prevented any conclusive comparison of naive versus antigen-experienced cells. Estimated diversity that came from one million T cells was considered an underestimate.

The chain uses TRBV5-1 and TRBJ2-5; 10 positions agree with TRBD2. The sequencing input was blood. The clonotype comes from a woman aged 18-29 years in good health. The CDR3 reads CASSLGTSGEQETQYF. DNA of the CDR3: TGCGCCAGCAGCTTGGGGACTAGCGGAGAACAAGAGACCCAGTACTTC.